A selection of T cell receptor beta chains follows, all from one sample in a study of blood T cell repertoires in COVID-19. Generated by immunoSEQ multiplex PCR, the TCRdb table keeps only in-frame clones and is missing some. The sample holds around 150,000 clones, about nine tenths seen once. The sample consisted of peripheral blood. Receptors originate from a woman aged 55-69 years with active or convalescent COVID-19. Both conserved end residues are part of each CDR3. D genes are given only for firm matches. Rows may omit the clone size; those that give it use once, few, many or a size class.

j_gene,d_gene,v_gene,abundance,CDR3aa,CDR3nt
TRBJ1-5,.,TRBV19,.,CASSTAGSNQPQHF,TGTGCCAGTAGTACGGCAGGTAGCAATCAGCCCCAGCATTTT
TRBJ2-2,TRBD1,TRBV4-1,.,CASSQDRGRTGELFF,TGCGCCAGCAGCCAGGACAGGGGGAGGACCGGGGAGCTGTTTTTT
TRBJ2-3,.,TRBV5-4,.,CASSFFRGRSSTDTQYF,TGTGCCAGCAGCTTTTTCCGAGGGCGATCTAGCACAGATACGCAGTATTTT
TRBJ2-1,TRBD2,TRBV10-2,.,CASTPSGGASNEQFF,TGCGCCAGCACCCCGAGCGGGGGGGCCTCTAATGAGCAGTTCTTC
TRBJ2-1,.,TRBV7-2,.,CASSPSQRKQFF,TGTGCCAGCAGCCCATCACAGAGAAAGCAGTTCTTC
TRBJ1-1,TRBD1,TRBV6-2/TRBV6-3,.,CASSDGQGSTEAFF,TGTGCCAGCAGTGACGGACAGGGGTCCACTGAAGCTTTCTTT
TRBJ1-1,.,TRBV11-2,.,CASGGVGTEAFF,TGTGCCAGCGGCGGGGTGGGTACTGAAGCTTTCTTT
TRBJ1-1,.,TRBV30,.,CAWTGQNTEAFF,TGTGCCTGGACTGGACAGAACACTGAAGCTTTCTTT
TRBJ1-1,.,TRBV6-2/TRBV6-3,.,CASSYLGGAEAFF,TGTGCCAGCAGTTATCTCGGGGGGGCTGAAGCTTTCTTT
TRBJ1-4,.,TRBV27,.,CASSLRGGGEKLFF,TGTGCCAGCAGTTTACGAGGGGGGGGTGAAAAACTGTTTTTT
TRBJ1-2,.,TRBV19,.,CASSIARPRLDYGYTF,TGTGCCAGTAGTATAGCCCGGCCGCGGCTGGACTATGGCTACACCTTC
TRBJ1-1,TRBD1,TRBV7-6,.,CASSQDRVSEAFF,TGTGCCAGCAGCCAAGACAGGGTATCTGAAGCTTTCTTT
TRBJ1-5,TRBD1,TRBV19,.,CASSSDRDNQPQHF,TGTGCCAGCAGCTCAGACAGGGACAATCAGCCCCAGCATTTT
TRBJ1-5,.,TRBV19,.,CASSIFTGNQPQHF,TGTGCCAGTAGTATTTTCACGGGCAATCAGCCCCAGCATTTT
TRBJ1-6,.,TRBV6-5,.,CASRLLSYNSPLHF,TGTGCCAGCAGGTTACTCTCCTATAATTCACCCCTCCACTTT
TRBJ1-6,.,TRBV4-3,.,CASSRNSLLGSPLHF,TGCGCCAGCAGCAGAAACTCTTTACTCGGTTCACCCCTCCACTTT
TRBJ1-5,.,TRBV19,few,CASRQGNQPQHF,TGTGCCAGTCGCCAGGGGAATCAGCCCCAGCATTTT
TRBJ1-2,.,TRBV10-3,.,CAIRSVLLEDGYTF,TGTGCCATCAGATCGGTACTCCTGGAGGATGGCTACACCTTC
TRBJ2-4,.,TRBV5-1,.,CASSLSSRGDQSQYF,TGCGCCAGCAGCTTGTCGAGCAGGGGGGACCAGAGTCAGTACTTC
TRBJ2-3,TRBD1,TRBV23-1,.,CASSQSSGGQGVMDTQYF,TGCGCCAGCAGTCAATCGTCCGGGGGACAGGGTGTCATGGATACGCAGTATTTT
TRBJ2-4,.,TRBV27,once,CASAEGWGPKNIQYF,TGTGCCAGCGCGGAGGGATGGGGACCCAAAAACATTCAGTACTTC
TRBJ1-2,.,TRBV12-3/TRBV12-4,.,CASSLGGLRGYTF,TGTGCCAGCAGTCTAGGTGGGCTACGGGGCTACACCTTC
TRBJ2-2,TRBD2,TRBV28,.,CASSLTGLASNTGELFF,TGTGCCAGCAGTTTAACAGGACTAGCTTCGAACACCGGGGAGCTGTTTTTT
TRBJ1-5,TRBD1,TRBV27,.,CASRQTGWGNQPQHF,TGTGCCAGCAGACAGACAGGGTGGGGCAATCAGCCCCAGCATTTT
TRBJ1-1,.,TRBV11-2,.,CASSLDLQGMNTEAFF,TGTGCCAGCAGCTTAGACCTACAGGGCATGAACACTGAAGCTTTCTTT
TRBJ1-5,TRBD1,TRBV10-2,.,CASSGQGASNQPQHF,TGCGCCAGCAGCGGACAGGGGGCCAGCAATCAGCCCCAGCATTTT
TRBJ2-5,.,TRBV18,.,CASSPLGPQETQYF,TGTGCCAGCTCACCCCTGGGGCCACAAGAGACCCAGTACTTC
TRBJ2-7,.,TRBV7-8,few,CASSPTGNEQYF,TGTGCCAGCAGCCCCACAGGGAACGAGCAGTACTTC
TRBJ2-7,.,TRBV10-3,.,CAISEGLKRVSYEQYF,TGTGCCATCAGTGAGGGACTCAAACGTGTCTCCTACGAGCAGTACTTC
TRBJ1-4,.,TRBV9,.,CASSPTGTTNEKLFF,TGTGCCAGCAGCCCCACCGGGACAACTAATGAAAAACTGTTTTTT
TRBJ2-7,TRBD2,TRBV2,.,CASSSGGAYEQYF,TGTGCCAGCAGTAGCGGGGGGGCCTACGAGCAGTACTTC
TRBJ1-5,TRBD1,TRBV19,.,CASSIRTGGGQPQHF,TGTGCCAGTAGTATTCGGACAGGAGGGGGTCAGCCCCAGCATTTT
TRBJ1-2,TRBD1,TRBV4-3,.,CASSQDDRGYGYTF,TGCGCCAGCAGCCAAGATGACAGGGGATATGGCTACACCTTC
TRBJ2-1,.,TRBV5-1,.,CASSLEFEQFF,TGCGCCAGCAGCCTCGAGTTTGAGCAGTTCTTC
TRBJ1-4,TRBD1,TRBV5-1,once,CASSLEGAQGEKLFF,TGCGCCAGCAGCTTGGAGGGGGCTCAAGGTGAAAAACTGTTTTTT
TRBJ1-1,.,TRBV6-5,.,CASSYSVEMNTEAFF,TGTGCCAGCAGTTACTCTGTAGAGATGAACACTGAAGCTTTCTTT
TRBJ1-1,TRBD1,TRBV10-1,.,CASSVGTGGNTEAFF,TGCGCCAGCAGTGTCGGGACAGGAGGCAACACTGAAGCTTTCTTT
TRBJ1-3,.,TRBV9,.,CASSVDSAGNTIYF,TGTGCCAGCAGCGTCGACAGCGCTGGAAACACCATATATTTT
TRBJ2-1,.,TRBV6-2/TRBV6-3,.,CASSDPGQTQFF,TGTGCCAGCAGTGATCCGGGACAAACTCAGTTCTTC
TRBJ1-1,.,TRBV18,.,CASSPDSRAFF,TGTGCCAGCTCACCAGATTCGCGGGCTTTCTTT
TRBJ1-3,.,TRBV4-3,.,CASSQGRGISGNTIYF,TGCGCCAGCAGCCAAGGCCGGGGGATCTCTGGAAACACCATATATTTT
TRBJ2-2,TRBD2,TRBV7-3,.,CASSHGRGTNTGELFF,TGTGCCAGCAGCCATGGGAGGGGAACGAACACCGGGGAGCTGTTTTTT
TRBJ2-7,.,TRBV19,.,CASSYQAGAGYEQYF,TGTGCCAGTAGTTACCAGGCGGGGGCGGGCTACGAGCAGTACTTC
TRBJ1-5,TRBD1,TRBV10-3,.,CATWGQGSNQPQHF,TGTGCCACGTGGGGACAGGGCAGCAATCAGCCCCAGCATTTT
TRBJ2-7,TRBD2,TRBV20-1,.,CSASKGLADYEQYF,TGCAGTGCTAGTAAGGGACTAGCGGACTACGAGCAGTACTTC
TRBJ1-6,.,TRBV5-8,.,CASSLAGLGPLHF,TGTGCCAGCAGCTTGGCGGGTTTGGGTCCCCTCCACTTT
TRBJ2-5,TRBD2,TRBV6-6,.,CASSPGTSGAIGETQYF,TGTGCCAGCAGTCCTGGGACTAGCGGGGCCATAGGAGAGACCCAGTACTTC
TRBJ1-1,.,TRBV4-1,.,CASSHNMNTEAFF,TGCGCCAGCAGCCATAACATGAACACTGAAGCTTTCTTT